This T cell receptor beta chain was captured by sequencing in a study of blood T cells in healthy people across ages. A second about 7 to 11 cycle PCR used barcoded and J-beta primers. Each cDNA molecule, via a template-switch adaptor with 12 random nucleotides, was tagged. TCRdb processed the 5' RACE reads anew with MiXCR; each CDR3 protein has one entry. This table has roughly 1,500,000 distinct CDR3 sequences, around 42% appearing once. This CDR3 has 15 residues. Deletions cut 1 base from V and 3 bases from J, with 10 bases between. Per the germline V gene, CDR1 is SGHDN and CDR2 is FVKESK. Comments on this clonotype: Its antigen is currently unknown.

Study results and limitations: A conclusive naive versus antigen-experienced comparison was prevented by the unsorted PBMCs. Both naive CD4+ cell counts and diversity were greater in long-lived donors than in aged donors.

Sample: blood. This rearrangement joins TRBV14 to TRBJ2-4; D is possibly TRBD2 (6 bases). The receptor's source is a woman aged 18-35 years in good health. Here the CDR3 reads CASSQALGGKNIQYF. DNA of the CDR3: TGTGCCAGCAGCCAAGCGCTGGGAGGCAAAAACATTCAGTACTTC.